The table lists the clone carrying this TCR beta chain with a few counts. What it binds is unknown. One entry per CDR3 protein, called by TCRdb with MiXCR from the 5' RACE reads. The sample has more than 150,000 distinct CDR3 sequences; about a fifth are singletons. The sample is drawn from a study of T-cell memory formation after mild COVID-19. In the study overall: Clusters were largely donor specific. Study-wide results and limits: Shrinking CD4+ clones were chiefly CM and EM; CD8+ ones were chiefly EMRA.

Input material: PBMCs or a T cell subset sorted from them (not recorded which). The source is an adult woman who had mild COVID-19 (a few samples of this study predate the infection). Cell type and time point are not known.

CDR3: CASSQDPYSYNEQFF. The CDR3 bases are TGTGCCAGCAGCCAAGATCCCTACTCCTACAATGAGCAGTTCTTC. The chain couples TRBV3-1 to TRBJ2-1; D is unresolved. From germline, CDR1 is LGHDT and CDR2 YNNKEL (reference sequence). CDR3 length equals 15 residues. V lost 0 bases and J lost 0, with 6 bases in between.